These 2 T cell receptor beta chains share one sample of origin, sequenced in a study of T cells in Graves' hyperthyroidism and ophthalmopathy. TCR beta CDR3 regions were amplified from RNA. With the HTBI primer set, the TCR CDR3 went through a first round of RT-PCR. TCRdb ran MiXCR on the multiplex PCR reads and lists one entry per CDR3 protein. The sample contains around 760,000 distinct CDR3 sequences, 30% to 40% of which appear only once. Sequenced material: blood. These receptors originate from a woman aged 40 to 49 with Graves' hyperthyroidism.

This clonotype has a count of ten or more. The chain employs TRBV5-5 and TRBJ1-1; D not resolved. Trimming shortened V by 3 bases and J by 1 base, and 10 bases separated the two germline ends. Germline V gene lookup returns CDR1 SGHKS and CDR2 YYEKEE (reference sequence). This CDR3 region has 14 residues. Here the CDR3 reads CASSSPEANTEAFF. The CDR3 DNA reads TGTGCCAGCAGCTCACCCGAGGCGAACACTGAAGCTTTCTTT. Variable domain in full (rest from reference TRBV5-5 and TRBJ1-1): DAGVTQSPTHLIKTRGQQVTLRCSPISGHKSVSWYQQVLGQGPQFIFQYYEKEERGRGNFPDRFSARQFPNYSSELNVNALLLGDSALYLCASSSPEANTEAFFGQGTRLTVV.

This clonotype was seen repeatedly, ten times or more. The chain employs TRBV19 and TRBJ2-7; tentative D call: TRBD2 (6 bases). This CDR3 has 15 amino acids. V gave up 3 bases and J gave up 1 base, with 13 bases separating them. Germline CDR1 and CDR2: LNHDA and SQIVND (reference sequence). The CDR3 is CASSMAGLNSYEQYF. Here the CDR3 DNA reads TGTGCCAGTAGTATGGCGGGACTCAATTCCTACGAGCAGTACTTC.